These 8 T cell receptor beta chains were sequenced from one sample in a study of blood T cell repertoires in COVID-19 (TCRdb year 2020). The protocol used for the library was the immunoSEQ multiplex PCR assay. TCRdb provides this immuneACCESS table in a form limited to in-frame rearrangements. Some clones are lacking; in checked studies, under half of them reflect an unresolved V gene, and why the rest are absent is not known. The sample has about 400,000 clones on record, approximately 86% of them singletons. Of the sample, about 3% is held by the ten largest clones. Sequencing was performed on peripheral blood. The receptors stem from a human donor in a cohort sampled during active COVID-19.

This chain links TRBV7-2 with TRBJ2-3, with 9 bases identical to TRBD2. Germline CDR1 is SGHTA and CDR2 is FQGNSA. The length of the CDR3 is 17 residues. Trimming took 1 base from V and 1 from J; bases not matched to a gene: 6. Here the CDR3 DNA reads TGTGCCAGCAGCTTAGAGATAGCGGGGGTCGGCACAGATACGCAGTATTTT. It specifies CASSLEIAGVGTDTQYF.

Here the CDR3 DNA reads TGTGCCAGCAGCACCGAAGGGGCGCGGTACACCGGGGAGCTGTTTTTT. Protein sequence: CASSTEGARYTGELFF. The genes are TRBV9 and TRBJ2-2; a weak D match, TRBD1 (5 bases). Germline-derived CDR1 and CDR2 are SGDLS and YYNGEE. This CDR3 has 16 amino acids. Trimming left V 4 bases short and J 3 bases short, with 16 bases between.

This chain uses TRBV11-2 with TRBJ1-6; 11 bases match TRBD1. The CDR3 runs 14 residues. V lost 4 bases to trimming and J lost 9 bases; unmatched junction nucleotides: 2. Germline CDR1 and CDR2: SGHAT and FQNNGV. As DNA, the CDR3 is TGTGCCAGCAGCTCCGGGACAGGGGGTTCACCCCTCCACTTT. Amino acids: CASSSGTGGSPLHF.

This clone was picked up one time. J is TRBJ1-2 and V is TRBV6-5; 10 bases map to TRBD1. V trimming: 5 bases; J trimming: 10 bases; junction bases outside the gene matches: 10. There are 14 residues in the CDR3. Germline V gene data show CDR1 as MNHEY and CDR2 as SVGAGI. Here the CDR3 DNA reads TGTGCCAGCAGTACTTCCTTGACAGGGGGCTACTACACCTTC. Its translation: CASSTSLTGGYYTF.

This chain uses TRBV7-9 with TRBJ2-6, with 8 nucleotides matching TRBD1. Losses at the gene ends were 10 bases for V and 0 bases for J; bases not matched to a gene: 8. CDR3 length equals 16 residues. CDR1 and CDR2 from the germline V gene are SEHNR and FQNEAQ (reference sequence). CDR3: CAIGQGPHSGANVLTF. The DNA for the CDR3 is TGTGCCATCGGACAGGGCCCGCACTCTGGGGCCAACGTCCTGACTTTC.

V and J are TRBV10-3 and TRBJ2-2; D might be TRBD2 (6 bases). Trimming shortened V by 1 base and J by 5 bases, and 32 bases separated the two germline ends. Germline V lookup: CDR1 ENHRY, CDR2 SYGVKD. CDR3 length: 22 amino acids. CDR3 amino acids: CAISEWVSGPLKIRPNTGELFF. The DNA of the CDR3 is TGTGCCATCAGTGAGTGGGTTAGCGGCCCACTCAAGATAAGACCCAATACCGGGGAGCTGTTTTTT.

The J gene is TRBJ1-5, the V gene TRBV12-3 or TRBV12-4, with a weak D call TRBD1 (5 bases). V was shortened by 8 bases and J by 6 bases, with 11 bases between the two germline ends. The CDR3 has 12 amino acids. The CDR3 DNA is TGTGCCAGCCTGTCCACAGGTCAGCCCCAGCATTTT. Its protein product is CASLSTGQPQHF.

V and J are TRBV24-1 and TRBJ2-5; 7 bases agree with TRBD2. Germline V gene lookup returns CDR1 KGHDR and CDR2 SFDVKD. There are 13 residues in the CDR3. Losses at the gene ends were 4 bases for V and 5 bases for J; bases not matched to a gene: 3. The CDR3 spells CATSDGLVETQYF. The CDR3 DNA sequence: TGTGCCACCAGTGACGGACTAGTCGAGACCCAGTACTTC.